This T cell receptor (beta chain) was profiled in a study of blood T cell repertoires in COVID-19. Study context: COVID-19 samples collected from the United States, Italy and Spain covered acute and convalescent phases.

This clone occurred once. There are 17 residues in the CDR3. Germline V gives CDR1 KGHDR, CDR2 SFDVKD. The V and J ends lost 2 bases and 8 bases, in that order; junction bases with no gene match: 7. Per the authors' pipeline: Estimation of nucleated cell counts was performed using reference gene primer amplification. The repertoire was sequenced with immunoSEQ multiplex PCR; TCRdb's copy has only in-frame clones and lacks some. V, J and clone size reflect that table, while D and trimming were determined from the DNA. Among some 120,000 clones listed, about 87% were seen once. Sequencing was performed on peripheral blood. This chain links TRBV24-1 with TRBJ2-1; 14 nucleotides agree with TRBD2. This TCR came from a woman aged 45-59 years with acute or convalescent COVID-19. CDR3 sequence: CATSDSGTSGRGDEQFF. The CDR3 region has the DNA TGTGCCACCAGTGATTCAGGGACTAGCGGGAGAGGGGATGAGCAGTTCTTC.